This TCR beta chain was observed in a study of beta chain features in type 1 diabetes. Study conclusions and caveats: In the patient group, naive, central memory and Treg TCRB repertoires seemed more alike than in the healthy donor group.

Expressed TCRB transcripts were sequenced, since all the RNA that had been isolated was reverse transcribed. The protocol was immunoSEQ multiplex PCR, while the TCRdb copy is restricted to in-frame clones and leaves out a portion. This sample has roughly 250,000 clones; more than 9% occur once, and the top ten carry about 0.037%. For this clone: Its antigen is as yet unknown.

Specimen: naive CD4+ T cells from blood. This TCR derives from a woman aged 18-29 years in good health.

The CDR3 here is CASSLGTPHRGDEQFF. Written as DNA, the CDR3 is TGCGCCAGCAGCCTAGGGACTCCTCATCGGGGTGATGAGCAGTTCTTC. This chain joins TRBV4-1 and TRBJ2-1, with D tentatively TRBD2 (6 bases). V was clipped by 4 bases and J by 8 bases, with 21 bases between them. The CDR3 length is 16 residues. Per the germline V gene, CDR1 is MGHRA and CDR2 is YSYEKL.